This TCR beta chain originates from a study of T cell responses to AZD1222 COVID-19 vaccine. Study outcomes and limitations: No repertoire was sampled before or during the peak T cell response, only after it. Unmutated regions of variants are reportedly targeted by nearly half of spike-specific TCRs. At study baseline, merely several AZD1222 recipients were seropositive.

The table came from immunoSEQ multiplex PCR; TCRdb's copy has only in-frame clones and leaves some out. Of about 180,000 clones listed, around 88% are singletons. This CDR3 comprises 15 residues. With V trimmed by 2 bases and J by 0 bases, 3 bases remained unmatched. Germline V CDR1 and CDR2: SGHTA, FQGNSA. Pooling covered second doses at about 4 or about 12 weeks. This clone was recorded once. The antigen is unknown. The sequence came from an adult who received the AZD1222 COVID-19 vaccine. This rearrangement joins TRBV7-2 to TRBJ1-2, with TRBD1 identical over 7 bases. The sequenced sample was peripheral blood, obtained 28 days after the second AZD1222 dose. In DNA form, the CDR3 reads TGTGCCAGCAGCTTATCCGGGACAGCTAACTATGGCTACACCTTC. The encoded protein is CASSLSGTANYGYTF.